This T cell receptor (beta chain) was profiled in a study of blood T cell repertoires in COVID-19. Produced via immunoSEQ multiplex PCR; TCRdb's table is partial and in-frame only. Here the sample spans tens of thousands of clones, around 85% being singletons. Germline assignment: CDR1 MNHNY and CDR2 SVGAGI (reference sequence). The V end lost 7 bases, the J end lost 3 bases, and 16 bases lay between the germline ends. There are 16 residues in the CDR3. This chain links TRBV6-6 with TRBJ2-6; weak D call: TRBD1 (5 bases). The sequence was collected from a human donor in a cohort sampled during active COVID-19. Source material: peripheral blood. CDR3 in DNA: TGTGCCAGCATCAACCTCCCAGGGTATGGGGCCAACGTCCTGACTTTC. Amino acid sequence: CASINLPGYGANVLTF.